The TCR beta chain under discussion was sequenced for a study of blood T cell repertoires in COVID-19. This CDR3 is 11 amino acids long. V lost 4 bases to trimming and J lost 3 bases, with 4 bases between them. Germline V gene sequence: CDR1 LGHDT, CDR2 YNNKEL (reference sequence). The data were produced by immunoSEQ multiplex PCR, yet TCRdb's version contains in-frame clones alone and is incomplete. The table lists 160,000 or so clones, around 87% of them singletons, with 10% in the top ten. The V and J genes are TRBV3-1 (or the pseudogene TRBV3-2) and TRBJ2-7; no definite D call. This sequence originates from a woman in her 70s with COVID-19, enrolled during active disease. The sample was peripheral blood. CDR3 nucleotides: TGTGCCAGCAGCCGTAACTACGAGCAGTACTTC. Translating it yields CASSRNYEQYF.